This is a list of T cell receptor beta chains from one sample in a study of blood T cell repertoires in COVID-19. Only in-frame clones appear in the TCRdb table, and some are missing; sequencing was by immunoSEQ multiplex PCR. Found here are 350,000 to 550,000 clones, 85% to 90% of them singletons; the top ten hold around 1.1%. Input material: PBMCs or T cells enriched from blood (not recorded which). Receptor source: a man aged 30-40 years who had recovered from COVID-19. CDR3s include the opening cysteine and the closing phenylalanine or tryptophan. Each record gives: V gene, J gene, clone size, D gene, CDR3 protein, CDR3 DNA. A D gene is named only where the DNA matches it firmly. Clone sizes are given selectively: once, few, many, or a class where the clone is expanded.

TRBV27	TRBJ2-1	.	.	CASSLTPLYIEQFF	TGTGCCAGCAGTTTAACGCCCCTTTACATTGAGCAGTTCTTC
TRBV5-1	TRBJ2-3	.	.	CASSYSSTDTQYF	TGCGCCAGCAGCTACTCTAGCACAGATACGCAGTATTTT
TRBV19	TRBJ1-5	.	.	CASSPLAGATNSNQPQHF	TGTGCCAGTAGTCCCCTCGCGGGAGCAACAAATAGCAATCAGCCCCAGCATTTT
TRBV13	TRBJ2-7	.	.	CASSEGQSYEQYF	TGTGCCAGCAGCGAGGGACAATCATACGAGCAGTACTTC
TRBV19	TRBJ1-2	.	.	CASSPDTVFNYGYTF	TGTGCCAGTAGCCCCGACACGGTGTTTAACTATGGCTACACCTTC
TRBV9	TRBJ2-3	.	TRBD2	CASSGGSSGTDTQYF	TGTGCCAGCAGCGGAGGGTCTAGCGGGACAGATACGCAGTATTTT
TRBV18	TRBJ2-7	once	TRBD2	CASSPPASGIEQYF	TGTGCCAGCTCACCACCAGCTAGCGGGATCGAGCAGTACTTC
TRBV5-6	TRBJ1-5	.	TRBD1	CASSTGQGPNQPQHF	TGTGCCAGCAGCACCGGACAGGGCCCCAATCAGCCCCAGCATTTT
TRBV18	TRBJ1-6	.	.	CASSPGGAVENSPLHF	TGTGCCAGCTCACCAGGAGGGGCAGTCGAAAATTCACCCCTCCACTTT
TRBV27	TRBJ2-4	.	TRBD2	CASSPLGLAGSIQYF	TGTGCCAGCAGTCCACTCGGACTAGCGGGAAGCATTCAGTACTTC
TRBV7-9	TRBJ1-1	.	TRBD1	CASSFLRDRNTEAFF	TGTGCCAGCAGTTTCCTCCGGGACAGGAACACTGAAGCTTTCTTT
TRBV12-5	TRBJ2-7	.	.	CASGLKSGAGEQYF	TGTGCTAGTGGTTTGAAAAGCGGAGCTGGGGAGCAGTACTTC
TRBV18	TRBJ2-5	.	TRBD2	CASSPRAGVGETQYF	TGTGCCAGCTCACCACGGGCGGGAGTAGGAGAGACCCAGTACTTC
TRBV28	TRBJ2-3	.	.	CASSLEGHSTDTQYF	TGTGCCAGCAGTCTAGAGGGACACAGCACAGATACGCAGTATTTT
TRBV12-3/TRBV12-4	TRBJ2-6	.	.	CASRAGANVLTF	TGTGCCAGCCGCGCCGGGGCCAACGTCCTGACTTTC
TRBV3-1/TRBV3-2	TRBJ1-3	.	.	CASSPGDLSGNTIYF	TGTGCCAGCAGCCCAGGGGACCTCTCTGGAAACACCATATATTTT
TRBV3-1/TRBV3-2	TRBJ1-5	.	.	CASSLQYSNQPQHF	TGTGCCAGCAGCCTCCAGTATAGCAATCAGCCCCAGCATTTT
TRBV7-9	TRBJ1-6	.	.	CASVQGASPLHF	TGTGCCAGCGTCCAAGGGGCTTCACCCCTCCACTTT
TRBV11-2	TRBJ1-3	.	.	CASSPSGVGNTIYF	TGTGCCAGCAGCCCATCAGGGGTCGGAAACACCATATATTTT
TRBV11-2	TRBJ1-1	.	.	CASSFTAMNTEAFF	TGTGCCAGCAGCTTTACAGCAATGAACACTGAAGCTTTCTTT
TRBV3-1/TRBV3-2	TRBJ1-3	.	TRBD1	CASSQGTGGSGNTIYF	TGTGCCAGCAGCCAGGGGACAGGGGGTAGTGGAAACACCATATATTTT
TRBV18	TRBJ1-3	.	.	CASSPVGAHGNTIYF	TGTGCCAGCTCACCCGTGGGGGCTCATGGAAACACCATATATTTT
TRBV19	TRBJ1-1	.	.	CASSMGLANTEAFF	TGTGCCAGTAGTATGGGACTCGCGAACACTGAAGCTTTCTTT
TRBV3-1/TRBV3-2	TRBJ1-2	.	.	CASSSHYGYTF	TGTGCCAGCAGCAGCCACTATGGCTACACCTTC
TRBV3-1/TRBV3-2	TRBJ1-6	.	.	CASSQGRQVNSPLHF	TGTGCCAGCAGCCAAGGGCGACAGGTTAATTCACCCCTCCACTTT
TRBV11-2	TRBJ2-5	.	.	CASSLDRGSSAFQETQYF	TGTGCCAGCAGCTTAGATCGGGGGAGCAGCGCCTTCCAAGAGACCCAGTACTTC
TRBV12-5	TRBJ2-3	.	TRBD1	CASGPTGGGTDTQYF	TGTGCTAGTGGCCCGACAGGGGGCGGCACAGATACGCAGTATTTT
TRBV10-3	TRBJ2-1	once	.	CAISARSPAEQFF	TGTGCCATCAGTGCCAGATCCCCCGCTGAGCAGTTCTTC
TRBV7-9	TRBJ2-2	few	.	CASSFSRGPGTGELFF	TGTGCCAGCAGTTTTTCCAGGGGCCCGGGGACCGGGGAGCTGTTTTTT
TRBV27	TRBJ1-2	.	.	CASSQGVYYGYTF	TGTGCCAGCAGTCAAGGGGTGTACTATGGCTACACCTTC
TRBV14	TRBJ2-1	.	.	CASSQGRGNRNEQFF	TGTGCCAGCAGCCAAGGCAGGGGAAATCGCAATGAGCAGTTCTTC
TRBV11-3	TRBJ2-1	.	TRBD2	CASSLGGAGLSYNEQFF	TGTGCCAGCAGCTTAGGAGGAGCGGGACTATCCTACAATGAGCAGTTCTTC
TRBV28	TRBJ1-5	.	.	CATTRGGQPQHF	TGTGCCACCACGCGGGGTGGCCAGCCCCAGCATTTT
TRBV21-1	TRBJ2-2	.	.	CASRATANTGELFF	TGTGCCAGCAGGGCGACAGCGAACACCGGGGAGCTGTTTTTT
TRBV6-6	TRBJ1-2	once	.	CASSYSGGTNYGYTF	TGTGCCAGCAGTTACTCCGGGGGTACTAACTATGGCTACACCTTC
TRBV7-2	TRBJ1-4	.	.	CASSPNPGTNEKLFF	TGTGCCAGCAGCCCCAACCCGGGAACTAATGAAAAACTGTTTTTT
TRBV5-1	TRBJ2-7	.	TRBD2	CASSLVGGSEQYF	TGCGCCAGCAGCTTGGTGGGGGGGAGCGAGCAGTACTTC
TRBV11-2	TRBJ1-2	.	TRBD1	CASSLPRVTTGGHYGYTF	TGTGCCAGCAGCTTACCGAGGGTGACGACAGGGGGCCACTATGGCTACACCTTC
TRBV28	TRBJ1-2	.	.	CASSRLSPSNYGYTF	TGTGCCAGCAGTCGCCTCAGTCCCTCTAACTATGGCTACACCTTC
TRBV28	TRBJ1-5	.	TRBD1	CASSRTGDLNQPQHF	TGTGCCAGCAGCCGGACAGGGGACCTCAATCAGCCCCAGCATTTT
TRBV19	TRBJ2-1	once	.	CASSSEAYNEQFF	TGTGCCAGTAGTTCGGAGGCGTACAATGAGCAGTTCTTC
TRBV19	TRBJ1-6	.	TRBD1	CASGQGVNSPLHF	TGTGCCAGTGGACAGGGGGTTAATTCACCCCTCCACTTT
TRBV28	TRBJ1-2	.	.	CASSPLGGGSGTVTTNYGYTF	TGTGCCAGCAGTCCACTCGGCGGGGGGAGCGGGACGGTAACTACTAACTATGGCTACACCTTC
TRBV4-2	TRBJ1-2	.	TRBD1	CASSQGEGASLVYGYTF	TGTGCCAGCAGCCAAGGTGAGGGGGCGTCTTTAGTCTATGGCTACACCTTC
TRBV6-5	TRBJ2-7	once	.	CASSYSRGDHEQYF	TGTGCCAGCAGTTACTCCAGGGGGGACCACGAGCAGTACTTC
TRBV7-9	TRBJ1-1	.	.	CASSQKGLTEAFF	TGTGCCAGCAGCCAGAAGGGGCTGACTGAAGCTTTCTTT
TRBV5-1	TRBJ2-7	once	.	CASSLGTGPGYEQYF	TGCGCCAGCAGCTTGGGTACAGGGCCGGGTTACGAGCAGTACTTC
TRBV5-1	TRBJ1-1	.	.	CASSLVGDRYTEAFF	TGCGCCAGCAGCTTGGTAGGGGATCGATACACTGAAGCTTTCTTT
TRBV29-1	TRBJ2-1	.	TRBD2	CSGEGLAGVNEQFF	TGCAGCGGGGAGGGACTAGCGGGAGTCAATGAGCAGTTCTTC
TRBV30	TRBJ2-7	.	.	CAWSAYRGGPYEQYF	TGTGCCTGGAGTGCATACAGGGGGGGGCCCTACGAGCAGTACTTC
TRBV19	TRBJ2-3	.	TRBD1	CASSPTGGLRTDTQYF	TGTGCCAGTAGTCCCACAGGGGGACTCCGCACAGATACGCAGTATTTT
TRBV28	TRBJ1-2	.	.	CASSVSAWGYTF	TGTGCCAGCAGTGTGTCAGCGTGGGGCTACACCTTC
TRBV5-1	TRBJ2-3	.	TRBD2	CASSGGEVGDTQYF	TGCGCCAGCAGCGGGGGGGAGGTCGGAGATACGCAGTATTTT
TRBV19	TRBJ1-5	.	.	CASSIAGGGNQPQHF	TGTGCCAGTAGTATAGCGGGAGGGGGCAATCAGCCCCAGCATTTT
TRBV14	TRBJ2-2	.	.	CASSQVQGNTGELFF	TGTGCCAGCAGCCAAGTACAGGGGAACACCGGGGAGCTGTTTTTT